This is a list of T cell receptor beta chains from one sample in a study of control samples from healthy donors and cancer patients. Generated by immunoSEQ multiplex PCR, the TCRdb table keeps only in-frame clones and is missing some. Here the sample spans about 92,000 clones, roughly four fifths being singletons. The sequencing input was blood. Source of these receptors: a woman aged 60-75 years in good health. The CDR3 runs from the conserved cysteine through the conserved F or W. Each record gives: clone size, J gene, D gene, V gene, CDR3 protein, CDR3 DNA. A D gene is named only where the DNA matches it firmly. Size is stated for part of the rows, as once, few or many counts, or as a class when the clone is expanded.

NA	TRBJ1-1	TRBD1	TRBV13	CASSLTGITYTEAFF	TGTGCCAGCAGCTTGACAGGGATTACGTACACTGAAGCTTTCTTT
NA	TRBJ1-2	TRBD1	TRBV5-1	CASSLASGTGGFYGYTF	TGCGCCAGCAGCTTGGCCTCCGGGACAGGGGGCTTCTATGGCTACACCTTC
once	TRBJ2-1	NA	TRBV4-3	CASSQETAGFYNEQFF	TGCGCCAGCAGCCAAGAGACCGCGGGCTTCTACAATGAGCAGTTCTTC
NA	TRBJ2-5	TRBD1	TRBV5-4	CASSLGGGQGKVETQYF	TGTGCCAGCAGCTTGGGAGGGGGACAGGGGAAGGTAGAGACCCAGTACTTC
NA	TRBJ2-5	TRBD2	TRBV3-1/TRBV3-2	CASSQGGGSGETQYF	TGTGCCAGCAGCCAAGGGGGCGGGAGCGGAGAGACCCAGTACTTC
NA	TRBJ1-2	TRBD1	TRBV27	CASSRKPGQGNYGYTF	TGTGCCAGCAGTCGAAAACCGGGACAGGGTAACTATGGCTACACCTTC
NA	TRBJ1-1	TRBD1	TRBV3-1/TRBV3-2	CASSPRQGTKAFF	TGTGCCAGCAGCCCCCGACAGGGAACTAAAGCTTTCTTT
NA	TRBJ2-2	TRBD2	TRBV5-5	CASSLVGRAFAGELFF	TGTGCCAGCAGCTTGGTCGGGAGGGCCTTTGCCGGGGAGCTGTTTTTT
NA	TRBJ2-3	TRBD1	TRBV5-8	CASSRGTGTDTQYF	TGTGCCAGCAGCCGAGGGACAGGCACAGATACGCAGTATTTT
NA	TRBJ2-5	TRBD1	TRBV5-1	CASSKTGQETQYF	TGCGCCAGCAGCAAGACAGGGCAAGAGACCCAGTACTTC
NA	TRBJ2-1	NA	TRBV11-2	CASTGLAPSSGEQFF	TGTGCCAGCACCGGCCTCGCCCCCAGCTCCGGTGAGCAGTTCTTC
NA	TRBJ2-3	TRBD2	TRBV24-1	CATSAGLATDTQYF	TGTGCCACCAGTGCCGGACTAGCAACAGATACGCAGTATTTT